Listed below are T cell receptor beta chains from one sample, sequenced in a study of response to subunit inactivated influenza vaccine. TCRdb used MiXCR to reprocess the RT-PCR reads, holding one entry per CDR3 protein. The sample shows about 800,000 distinct CDR3 sequences, around 21% of them seen only once. Sample: PBMCs from blood, taken approximately 5 days after vaccination. All receptors derive from a man in his fifties who received an inactivated influenza vaccine. CDR3s include the opening cysteine and the closing phenylalanine or tryptophan. Fields, in order: clone size, D gene, J gene, V gene, CDR3 protein, CDR3 DNA. The D gene is left open where the match is weak. For some rows the clone size is stated as once, few or many, or as a class when expanded; others skip it.

>few|.|TRBJ2-2|TRBV5-1
CASSLPQKLNTGELFF
TGCGCCAGCAGCTTGCCCCAGAAACTAAACACCGGGGAGCTGTTTTTT
>.|TRBD2|TRBJ2-5|TRBV6-2/TRBV6-3
CASSRTSGIVETQYF
TGTGCCAGCAGCAGGACTAGCGGGATCGTCGAGACCCAGTACTTC
>few|TRBD2|TRBJ2-1|TRBV7-2
CASTRLAGGGVEQFF
TGTGCCAGCACCCGACTAGCGGGAGGAGGGGTTGAGCAGTTCTTC
>few|.|TRBJ2-3|TRBV6-1
CASSEVGASTDTQYF
TGTGCCAGCAGTGAAGTCGGGGCAAGCACAGATACGCAGTATTTT
>.|.|TRBJ1-6|TRBV11-2
CASSRAWEYSPLHF
TGTGCCAGCAGCCGAGCGTGGGAGTATTCACCCCTCCACTTT
>few|TRBD1|TRBJ2-7|TRBV10-1
CASSESTGGEQYF
TGCGCCAGCAGTGAGTCCACAGGGGGAGAGCAGTACTTC
>.|.|TRBJ1-1|TRBV3-1
CASSPPGRTTEAFF
TGTGCCAGCTCCCCTCCAGGGAGAACCACTGAAGCTTTCTTT
>.|TRBD1|TRBJ2-7|TRBV7-2
CASSSPPGGYEQYF
TGTGCCAGCAGCTCCCCTCCAGGGGGCTACGAGCAGTACTTC
>many|.|TRBJ2-7|TRBV6-2/TRBV6-3
CASSYGSPYEQYF
TGTGCCAGCAGTTACGGCAGCCCCTACGAGCAGTACTTC
>many|.|TRBJ2-2|TRBV12-3/TRBV12-4
CASSFQGVNTGELFF
TGTGCCAGCAGTTTTCAGGGTGTGAACACCGGGGAGCTGTTTTTT
>.|TRBD2|TRBJ2-1|TRBV5-1
CASSLPSGGVNEQFF
TGCGCCAGCAGCTTGCCTAGCGGGGGGGTCAATGAGCAGTTCTTC
>.|.|TRBJ2-7|TRBV15
CATSRDTRNEQYF
TGTGCCACCAGCAGAGATACTAGAAACGAGCAGTACTTC
>few|.|TRBJ1-5|TRBV24-1
CATSDLPAGANQPQHF
TGTGCCACCAGTGATTTGCCGGCAGGGGCCAATCAGCCCCAGCATTTT
>few|.|TRBJ1-6|TRBV12-3/TRBV12-4
CASSLYGSSYNSPLHF
TGTGCCAGCAGTTTATATGGTAGCTCCTATAATTCACCCCTCCACTTT
>.|TRBD2|TRBJ2-2|TRBV6-1
CASSITGFRWGGGELFF
TGTGCCAGCAGCATAACGGGATTCCGATGGGGGGGCGGGGAGCTGTTTTTT
>.|.|TRBJ1-1|TRBV5-1
CASSLETHRNTEAFF
TGCGCCAGCAGCTTGGAGACCCACCGGAACACTGAAGCTTTCTTT
>.|.|TRBJ2-1|TRBV20-1
CSALDNEQFF
TGCAGTGCCTTGGACAATGAGCAGTTCTTC
>few|.|TRBJ2-1|TRBV24-1
CATSDHGAFSNEQFF
TGTGCCACCAGTGATCATGGGGCCTTCTCCAATGAGCAGTTCTTC
>.|.|TRBJ2-7|TRBV10-3
CATMDGTYEQYF
TGTGCCACCATGGACGGGACCTACGAGCAGTACTTC
>.|TRBD2|TRBJ2-2|TRBV7-3
CASSIPGTSGRTGELFF
TGTGCCAGCAGCATACCCGGGACTAGCGGGAGGACCGGGGAGCTGTTTTTT
>few|TRBD1|TRBJ1-6|TRBV6-1
CASRSRGLGSPLHF
TGTGCCAGCAGGTCCAGGGGGCTAGGTTCACCCCTCCACTTT
>many|.|TRBJ1-3|TRBV5-1
CASSLASSGNTIYF
TGCGCCAGCAGCTTGGCCAGCTCTGGAAACACCATATATTTT
>few|TRBD2|TRBJ2-1|TRBV12-3/TRBV12-4
CASSLSSGGSYNEQFF
TGTGCCAGCAGTTTGAGTAGCGGGGGGTCCTACAATGAGCAGTTCTTC
>few|TRBD1|TRBJ1-6|TRBV7-2
CASSPSDRGNSPLHF
TGTGCCAGCAGCCCATCTGACAGGGGAAATTCACCCCTCCACTTT
>few|TRBD1|TRBJ2-1|TRBV27
CASSFYRGNEQFF
TGTGCCAGCAGTTTCTACAGGGGCAATGAGCAGTTCTTC
>few|.|TRBJ1-1|TRBV2
CASRQLPEAFF
TGTGCCAGCAGACAGCTCCCTGAAGCTTTCTTT
>few|.|TRBJ1-6|TRBV5-5
CASSLTEGHNSPLHF
TGTGCCAGCAGCTTGACGGAAGGACATAATTCACCCCTCCACTTT
>.|TRBD1|TRBJ2-7|TRBV5-1
CASSPRQGVHEQYF
TGCGCCAGCAGCCCACGACAGGGGGTCCACGAGCAGTACTTC
>.|.|TRBJ2-7|TRBV18
CASSRTADEQYF
TGTGCCAGCTCACGGACGGCGGACGAGCAGTACTTC
>few|.|TRBJ2-7|TRBV7-2
CASSHSPTRRIEQYF
TGTGCCAGCAGCCATTCCCCGACAAGAAGGATCGAGCAGTACTTC
>.|TRBD2|TRBJ2-3|TRBV10-1
CASSETRLADTQYF
TGCGCCAGCAGTGAGACTAGACTAGCGGATACGCAGTATTTT
>few|.|TRBJ2-3|TRBV6-1
CASSPGGYTDTQYF
TGTGCCAGCAGTCCCGGCGGCTACACAGATACGCAGTATTTT
>.|.|TRBJ2-4|TRBV20-1
CSATVRRAGNIQYF
TGCAGTGCTACCGTACGCCGGGCGGGGAACATTCAGTACTTC
>.|TRBD2|TRBJ2-1|TRBV10-3
CAISPMGGAHNEQFF
TGTGCCATCAGCCCGATGGGAGGGGCGCACAATGAGCAGTTCTTC
>.|TRBD2|TRBJ2-2|TRBV20-1
CSALRGSGSSGELFF
TGCAGTGCATTACGGGGTAGCGGGAGTTCCGGGGAGCTGTTTTTT
>many|.|TRBJ2-5|TRBV29-1
CSVEGHPGETQYF
TGCAGCGTTGAAGGGCACCCCGGGGAGACCCAGTACTTC
>.|.|TRBJ1-4|TRBV29-1
CSVERQGSGKLFF
TGCAGCGTTGAAAGGCAGGGGTCGGGAAAACTGTTTTTT
>few|.|TRBJ2-3|TRBV5-1
CASSWGVRGTTDTQYF
TGCGCCAGCAGCTGGGGGGTGCGGGGCACGACAGATACGCAGTATTTT
>few|TRBD2|TRBJ2-7|TRBV13
CASSLEARAGGARSSEQYF
TGTGCCAGCAGCTTAGAGGCCAGAGCGGGAGGAGCTAGGTCTAGCGAGCAGTACTTC
>.|TRBD2|TRBJ2-7|TRBV15
CATSFSGALSYEQYF
TGTGCCACCAGTTTTAGCGGGGCGCTCTCTTACGAGCAGTACTTC
>few|.|TRBJ1-3|TRBV6-5
CASSYDGFVSGNTIYF
TGTGCCAGCAGTTACGACGGCTTCGTCTCCGGAAACACCATATATTTT
>.|.|TRBJ2-6|TRBV5-8
CASLRAGANVLTF
TGTGCCAGCCTTCGTGCTGGGGCCAACGTCCTGACTTTC
>.|.|TRBJ2-1|TRBV12-3/TRBV12-4
CASSLRGLPYNEQFF
TGTGCCAGCAGTTTACGGGGGCTACCCTACAATGAGCAGTTCTTC
>few|TRBD2|TRBJ2-7|TRBV29-1
CSASGGAPYEQYF
TGCAGCGCTAGCGGGGGGGCCCCCTACGAGCAGTACTTC
>few|.|TRBJ1-1|TRBV20-1
CSASGGTEAFF
TGCAGTGCTAGCGGCGGCACTGAAGCTTTCTTT
>.|.|TRBJ2-7|TRBV7-2
CASSNAWYEQYF
TGTGCCAGCAGCAACGCTTGGTACGAGCAGTACTTC
>few|.|TRBJ2-7|TRBV29-1
CSVEVPARYEQYF
TGCAGCGTTGAAGTCCCAGCCCGCTACGAGCAGTACTTC
>.|.|TRBJ2-1|TRBV20-1
CSAMGPGVYNEQFF
TGCAGTGCTATGGGCCCGGGGGTGTACAATGAGCAGTTCTTC
>many|TRBD1|TRBJ1-2|TRBV6-6
CASLGGQDGYTF
TGTGCCAGTCTCGGAGGACAGGATGGCTACACCTTC
>few|.|TRBJ2-2|TRBV9
CASSASAGYGTGELFF
TGTGCCAGCAGCGCCTCGGCGGGATATGGAACCGGGGAGCTGTTTTTT
>few|.|TRBJ2-2|TRBV7-9
CASSVTGPGELFF
TGTGCCAGCAGCGTCACAGGGCCCGGGGAGCTGTTTTTT
>few|TRBD1|TRBJ2-1|TRBV20-1
CSARGTGIDNEQFF
TGCAGTGCTCGTGGGACAGGAATAGACAATGAGCAGTTCTTC
>few|.|TRBJ2-7|TRBV20-1
CSARDSLAHEQYF
TGCAGTGCTAGAGATAGCCTAGCGCACGAGCAGTACTTC
>many|TRBD2|TRBJ2-7|TRBV29-1
CSVSGLAGAEQYF
TGCAGCGTTTCGGGGCTAGCGGGAGCCGAGCAGTACTTC
>.|.|TRBJ2-5|TRBV12-5
CASGLGQQETQYF
TGTGCTAGTGGTTTGGGACAGCAAGAGACCCAGTACTTC